This T cell receptor beta chain was observed in a study of identical twins. The J segment lost 2 bases and the V segment lost 7 bases, leaving 9 bases of the junction unmatched. Germline assignment: CDR1 SNHLY and CDR2 FYNNEI. This CDR3 is 15 amino acids long. TCRdb independently ran MiXCR on the 5' RACE reads; one entry per CDR3 protein. The sample consists of around 960,000 distinct CDR3 sequences, approximately 13% of them appearing once. The sample was also linked to a second study, of yellow fever vaccine responses in identical twins.

The chain has TRBV2 and TRBJ2-7, with 9 bases fitting TRBD2. Sequenced: PBMCs. The receptor was derived from a woman aged 18-30 years in good health. As DNA, the CDR3 is TGTGCCAGCAAGCCTACTTCTAGCGGGACCTACGAGCAGTACTTC. Its translation is CASKPTSSGTYEQYF. The full variable domain, completed using reference TRBV2 and TRBJ2-7, is EPEVTQTPSHQVTQMGQEVILRCVPISNHLYFYWYRQILGQKVEFLVSFYNNEISEKSEIFDDQFSVERPDGSNFTLKIRSTKLEDSAMYFCASKPTSSGTYEQYFGPGTRLTVT.